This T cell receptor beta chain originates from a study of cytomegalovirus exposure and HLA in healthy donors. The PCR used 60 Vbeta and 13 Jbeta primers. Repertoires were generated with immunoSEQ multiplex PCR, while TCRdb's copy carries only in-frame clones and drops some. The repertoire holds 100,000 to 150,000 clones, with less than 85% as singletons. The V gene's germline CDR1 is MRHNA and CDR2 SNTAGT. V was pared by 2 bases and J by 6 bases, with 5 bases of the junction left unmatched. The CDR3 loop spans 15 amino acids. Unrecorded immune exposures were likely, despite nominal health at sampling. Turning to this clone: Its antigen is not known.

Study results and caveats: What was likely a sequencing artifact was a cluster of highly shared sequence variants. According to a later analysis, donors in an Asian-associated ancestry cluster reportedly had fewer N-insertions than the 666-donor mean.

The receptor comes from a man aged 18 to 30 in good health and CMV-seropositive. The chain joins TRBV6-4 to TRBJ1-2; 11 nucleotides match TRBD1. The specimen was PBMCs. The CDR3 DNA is TGTGCCAGCAGTGACACGGACAGGGGGCTCAATGGCTACACCTTC. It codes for CASSDTDRGLNGYTF.